A selection of T cell receptor beta chains follows, all from one sample in a study of cytomegalovirus exposure and HLA in healthy donors. Profiling relied on immunoSEQ multiplex PCR, and the TCRdb table lists in-frame clones only, not all of them. This sample has 150,000 to 200,000 clones, with around 68% found just once. Source material: PBMCs. The source is a man aged 50-60 years in good health and CMV-seronegative. CDR3s include the opening cysteine and the closing phenylalanine or tryptophan. The order of the fields is V gene, J gene, clone size, D gene, CDR3 DNA, CDR3 protein. The D gene is left open where the match is weak. Only some rows state a clone size, as once, few, many or a class for expanded clones.

TRBV27	TRBJ1-1	-	TRBD1	TGTGCCAGCAGGCAGGGGGCGCGAAGGAACACTGAAGCTTTCTTT	CASRQGARRNTEAFF
TRBV12-5	TRBJ2-3	-	-	TGTGCTAGTGGTTTTAACGGGGTGGCAGATACGCAGTATTTT	CASGFNGVADTQYF
TRBV19	TRBJ1-1	-	TRBD1	TGTGCCAGTAGTATCGGACAGGGGGCGAGAAGGACTGAAGCTTTCTTT	CASSIGQGARRTEAFF
TRBV28	TRBJ1-6	-	TRBD1	TGTGCCAGCACCTCCCACAGGGGGAGTAATTCACCCCTCCACTTT	CASTSHRGSNSPLHF
TRBV19	TRBJ2-5	-	-	TGTGCCAGTAGTGAGTACAGGGTTAACCAAGAGACCCAGTACTTC	CASSEYRVNQETQYF
TRBV19	TRBJ2-2	few	-	TGTGCCAGTACCCCCGGACAGTATTTCGGGGAGCTGTTTTTT	CASTPGQYFGELFF
TRBV7-2	TRBJ2-5	-	-	TGTGCCAGCAGCTTACTCTCTAGCCCGGGGGAGACCCAGTACTTC	CASSLLSSPGETQYF
TRBV6-5	TRBJ2-7	-	TRBD1	TGTGCCAGCAGTCTGACAGGGGGCGGCTACGAGCAGTACTTC	CASSLTGGGYEQYF
TRBV5-6	TRBJ2-7	once	-	TGTGCCAGCAGCTTCGGACGGACAGCTGGAATGGCACAGTACTTC	CASSFGRTAGMAQYF
TRBV6-5	TRBJ2-7	-	-	TGTGCCAGCAGTCCCACGACGGGGAGGCCCTACGAGCAGTACTTC	CASSPTTGRPYEQYF
TRBV19	TRBJ2-5	-	-	TGTGCCAGTAGTATGGAAGGACGGGGGGCGAGAGCCCAGTACTTC	CASSMEGRGARAQYF
TRBV5-1	TRBJ2-4	-	-	TGCGCCAGCAGCCTCACTAGGATCTCGGCCAAAAACATTCAGTACTTC	CASSLTRISAKNIQYF
TRBV5-1	TRBJ2-1	-	-	TGCGCCAGCAGCACGGGTGAGACGGAGCAGTTCTTC	CASSTGETEQFF
TRBV6-4	TRBJ1-3	-	-	TGTGCCAGCAGTTCAGGGGCCGGAAACACCATATATTTT	CASSSGAGNTIYF
TRBV18	TRBJ2-1	-	TRBD1	TGTGCCAGCTCTCCGGGACAGGGATGGAGGAATGAGCAGTTCTTC	CASSPGQGWRNEQFF
TRBV11-2	TRBJ1-1	few	-	TGTGCCAGCAGCTTAAGTATACGGGGCGGGGACACTGAAGCTTTCTTT	CASSLSIRGGDTEAFF
TRBV29-1	TRBJ1-4	-	TRBD1	TGCAGCGTTGGAGACGGGACAGGGTACGGTTACGAAAAACTGTTTTTT	CSVGDGTGYGYEKLFF
TRBV28	TRBJ2-7	-	TRBD1	TGTGCCAGCAGTTTGACAGGGCCCTACGAGCAGTACTTC	CASSLTGPYEQYF
TRBV5-1	TRBJ2-3	-	-	TGCGCCAGCAGCTTGGGACAGGATGGGACAGATACGCAGTATTTT	CASSLGQDGTDTQYF
TRBV6-4	TRBJ1-2	once	TRBD1	TGTGCCAGCAGTGAAGGGACAGGGGGTTATGGCTACACCTTC	CASSEGTGGYGYTF
TRBV10-1	TRBJ2-2	-	-	TGCGCCAGCAGTGACCCCGGTAGGGACAAGAACACCGGGGAGCTGTTTTTT	CASSDPGRDKNTGELFF
TRBV6-1	TRBJ1-1	-	TRBD1	TGTGCCAGCAGTATATACAGGGGCGGGTGGGCTGAAGCTTTCTTT	CASSIYRGGWAEAFF
TRBV29-1	TRBJ2-7	-	-	TGCAGCGCTCGCTTTGGACTCGACGAGCAGTACTTC	CSARFGLDEQYF
TRBV27	TRBJ1-1	-	-	TGTGCCAGCAGGTCTTTGGGGACACTTTCGAACACTGAAGCTTTCTTT	CASRSLGTLSNTEAFF
TRBV16	TRBJ1-5	-	TRBD1	TGTGCCAGCAGCGCACGGACAGGGGATCAGCCCCAGCATTTT	CASSARTGDQPQHF
TRBV6-1	TRBJ1-5	-	-	TGTGCCAGCAGATGGCCCGAGCATTTT	CASRWPEHF
TRBV7-9	TRBJ1-2	-	-	TGTGCCAGCAGCCCTTCGGACAATGGCTACACCTTC	CASSPSDNGYTF
TRBV15	TRBJ1-4	-	TRBD1	TGTGCCACCAGCCGCGGGACAGCTGAAAAACTGTTTTTT	CATSRGTAEKLFF